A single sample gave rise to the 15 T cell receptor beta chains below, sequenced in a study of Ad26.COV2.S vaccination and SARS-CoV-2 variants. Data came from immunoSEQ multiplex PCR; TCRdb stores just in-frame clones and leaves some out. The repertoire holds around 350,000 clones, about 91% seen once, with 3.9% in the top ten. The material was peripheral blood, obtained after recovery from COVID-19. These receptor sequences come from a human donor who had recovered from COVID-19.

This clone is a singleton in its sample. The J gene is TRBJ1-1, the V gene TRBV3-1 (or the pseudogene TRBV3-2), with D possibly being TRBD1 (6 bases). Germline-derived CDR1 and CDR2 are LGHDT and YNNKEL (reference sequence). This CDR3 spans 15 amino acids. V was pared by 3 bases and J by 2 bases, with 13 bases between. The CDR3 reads CASSQGGLGNTEAFF. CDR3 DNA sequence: TGTGCCAGCAGCCAGGGGGGGCTCGGTAACACTGAAGCTTTCTTT.

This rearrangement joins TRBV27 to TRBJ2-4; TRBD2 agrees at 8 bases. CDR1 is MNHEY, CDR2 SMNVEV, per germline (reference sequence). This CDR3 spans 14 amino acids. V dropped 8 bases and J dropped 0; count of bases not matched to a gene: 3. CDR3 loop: CASGAGGAKNIQYF. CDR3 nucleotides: TGTGCCAGCGGGGCGGGGGGAGCCAAAAACATTCAGTACTTC.

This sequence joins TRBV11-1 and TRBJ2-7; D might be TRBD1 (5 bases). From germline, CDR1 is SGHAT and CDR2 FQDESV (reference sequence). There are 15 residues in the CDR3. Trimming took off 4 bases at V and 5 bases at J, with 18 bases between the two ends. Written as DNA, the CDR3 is TGTGCCAGCAGCTCGCAAAACCAGGGTTCCCACGAGCAGTACTTC. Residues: CASSSQNQGSHEQYF.

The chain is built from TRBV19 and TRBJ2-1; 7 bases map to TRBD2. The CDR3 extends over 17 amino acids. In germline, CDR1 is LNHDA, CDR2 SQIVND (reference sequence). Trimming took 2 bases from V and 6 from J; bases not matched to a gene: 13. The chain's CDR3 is CASSIWSPRGGGNEQFF. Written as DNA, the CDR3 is TGTGCCAGTAGTATATGGTCCCCCCGCGGCGGGGGCAATGAGCAGTTCTTC.

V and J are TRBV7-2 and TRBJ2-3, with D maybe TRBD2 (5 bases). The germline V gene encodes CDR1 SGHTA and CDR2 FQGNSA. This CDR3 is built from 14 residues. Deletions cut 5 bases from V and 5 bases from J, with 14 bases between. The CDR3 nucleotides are TGTGCCAGCAGCGCTCGCCCGGGAATAGATACGCAGTATTTT. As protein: CASSARPGIDTQYF.

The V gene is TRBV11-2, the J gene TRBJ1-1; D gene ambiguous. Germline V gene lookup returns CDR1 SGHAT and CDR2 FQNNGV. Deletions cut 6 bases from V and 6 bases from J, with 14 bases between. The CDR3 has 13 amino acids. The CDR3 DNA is TGTGCCAGCAGTAAAGGCGGGTTCCCTGAAGCTTTCTTT. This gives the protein CASSKGGFPEAFF. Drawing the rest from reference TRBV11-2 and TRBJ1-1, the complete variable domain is EAGVAQSPRYKIIEKRQSVAFWCNPISGHATLYWYQQILGQGPKLLIQFQNNGVVDDSQLPKDRFSAERLKGVDSTLKIQPAKLEDSAVYLCASSKGGFPEAFFGQGTRLTVV.

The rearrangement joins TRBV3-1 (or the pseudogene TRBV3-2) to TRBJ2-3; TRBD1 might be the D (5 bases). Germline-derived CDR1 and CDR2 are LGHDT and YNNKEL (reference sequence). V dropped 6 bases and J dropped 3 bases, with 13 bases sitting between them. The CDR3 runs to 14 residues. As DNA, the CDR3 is TGTGCCAGCAGTTTGGGCGCAGGGACAGATACGCAGTATTTT. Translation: CASSLGAGTDTQYF.

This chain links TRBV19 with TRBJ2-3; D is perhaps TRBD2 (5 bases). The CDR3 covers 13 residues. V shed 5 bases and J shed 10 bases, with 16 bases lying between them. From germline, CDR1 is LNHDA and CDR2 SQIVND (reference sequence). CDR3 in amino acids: CASSPEPGKAQYF. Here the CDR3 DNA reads TGTGCCAGTAGTCCCGAGCCCGGGAAGGCGCAGTATTTT.

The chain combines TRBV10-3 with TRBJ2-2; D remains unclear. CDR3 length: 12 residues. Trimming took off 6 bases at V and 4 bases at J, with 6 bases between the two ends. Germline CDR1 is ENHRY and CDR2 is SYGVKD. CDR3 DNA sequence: TGTGCCATCAGGAAGGGCACCGGGGAGCTGTTTTTT. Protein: CAIRKGTGELFF.

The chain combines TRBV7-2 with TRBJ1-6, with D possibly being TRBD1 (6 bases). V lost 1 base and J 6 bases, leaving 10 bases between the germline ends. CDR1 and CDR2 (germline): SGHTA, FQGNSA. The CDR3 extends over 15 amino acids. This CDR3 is CASSLDNRANSPLHF. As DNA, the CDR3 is TGTGCCAGCAGCTTAGATAACAGGGCTAATTCACCCCTCCACTTT. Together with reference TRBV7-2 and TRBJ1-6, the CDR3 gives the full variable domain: GAGVSQSPSNKVTEKGKDVELRCDPISGHTALYWYRQSLGQGLEFLIYFQGNSAPDKSGLPSDRFSAERTGGSVSTLTIQRTQQEDSAVYLCASSLDNRANSPLHFGNGTRLTVT.

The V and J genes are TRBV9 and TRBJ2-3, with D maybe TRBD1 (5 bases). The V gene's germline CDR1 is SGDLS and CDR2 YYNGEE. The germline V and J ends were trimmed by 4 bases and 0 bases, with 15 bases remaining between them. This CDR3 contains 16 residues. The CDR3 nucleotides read TGTGCCAGCAGCACCCTGGGCAAGGGGAGCACAGATACGCAGTATTTT. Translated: CASSTLGKGSTDTQYF.

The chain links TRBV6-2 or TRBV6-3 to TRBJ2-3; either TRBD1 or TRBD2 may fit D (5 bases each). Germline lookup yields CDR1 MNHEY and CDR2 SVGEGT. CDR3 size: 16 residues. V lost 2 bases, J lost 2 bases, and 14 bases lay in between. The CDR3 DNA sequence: TGTGCCAGCAGTTACAGGTCAGGGAGCCCCACAGATACGCAGTATTTT. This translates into CASSYRSGSPTDTQYF.

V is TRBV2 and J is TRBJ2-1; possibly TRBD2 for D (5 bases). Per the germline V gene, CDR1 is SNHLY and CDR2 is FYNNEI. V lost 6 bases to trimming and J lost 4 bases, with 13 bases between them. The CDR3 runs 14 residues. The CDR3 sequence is CASREDGFYNEQFF. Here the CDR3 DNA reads TGTGCCAGCAGGGAGGACGGCTTTTACAATGAGCAGTTCTTC.

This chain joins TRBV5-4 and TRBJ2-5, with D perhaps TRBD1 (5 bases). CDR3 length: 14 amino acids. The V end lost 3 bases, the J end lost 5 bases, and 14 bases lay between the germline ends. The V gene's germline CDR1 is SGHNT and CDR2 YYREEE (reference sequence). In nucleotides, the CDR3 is TGTGCCAGCAGCTCAGTGGGGCTTCGGGAGACCCAGTACTTC. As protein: CASSSVGLRETQYF.

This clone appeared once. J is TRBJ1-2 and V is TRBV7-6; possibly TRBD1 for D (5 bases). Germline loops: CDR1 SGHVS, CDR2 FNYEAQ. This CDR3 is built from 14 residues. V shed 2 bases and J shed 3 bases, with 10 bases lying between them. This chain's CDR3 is CASSLTGVDYGYTF. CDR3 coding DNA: TGTGCCAGCAGCTTAACAGGAGTAGACTATGGCTACACCTTC. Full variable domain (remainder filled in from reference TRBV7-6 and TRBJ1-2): GAGVSQSPRYKVTKRGQDVALRCDPISGHVSLYWYRQALGQGPEFLTYFNYEAQQDKSGLPNDRFSAERPEGSISTLTIQRTEQRDSAMYRCASSLTGVDYGYTFGSGTRLTVV.